Each of the 15 T cell receptor beta chains below was sequenced from the same sample in a study of beta chain features in type 1 diabetes. Study-wide findings and caveats: Type 1 diabetes patients showed a moderate but significant shortening of TCRB CDR3s in all four CD4+ subsets.

The sequenced template was cDNA made from the entire isolated RNA. Generated by immunoSEQ multiplex PCR, the TCRdb table keeps only in-frame clones and is missing some. The sample lists 630,000 or so clones; 11% to 15% were seen once. These receptors have no known antigen. Sequences were obtained from naive CD4+ T cells from blood. The receptors were gathered from a man aged 18-30 years with type 1 diabetes.

In this sample, this clone turned up a few times. Within the sample, other DNA sequences also encode this same CDR3. The chain recombines TRBV30 with TRBJ2-7; D is ambiguous. The germline CDR1 and CDR2 sequences are GTSNPN and SVGIG (reference sequence). Trimming left V 0 bases short and J 3 bases short, with 6 bases between. There are 12 residues in the CDR3. The CDR3 protein is CAWSVRVYEQYF. CDR3 nucleotides: TGTGCCTGGAGTGTACGGGTCTACGAGCAGTACTTC.

There are a few counts of this clone. This chain connects TRBV7-9 to TRBJ2-1; the D is unclear. The CDR3 sequence is 13 residues long. V was shortened by 6 bases and J by 7 bases, with 13 bases between the two germline ends. CDR1 and CDR2 (germline): SEHNR, FQNEAQ (reference sequence). The CDR3 is CASSGPSVNEQFF. The CDR3 DNA is TGTGCCAGCAGTGGTCCCAGTGTGAATGAGCAGTTCTTC.

This rearrangement joins TRBV7-6 to TRBJ2-5; a weak D match, TRBD2 (5 bases). V shed 3 bases and J shed 2 bases, with 7 bases lying between them. Germline V gives CDR1 SGHVS, CDR2 FNYEAQ. The CDR3 consists of 13 residues. This CDR3 is CASSFGVQETQYF. DNA of the CDR3: TGTGCCAGCAGCTTCGGGGTACAAGAGACCCAGTACTTC.

This clone was detected only a few times. This chain links TRBV10-3 with TRBJ2-7; 7 nucleotides align to TRBD1. The length of the CDR3 is 14 residues. V shed 3 bases and J 6 bases; nucleotides not matched to a gene: 8. CDR1 ENHRY and CDR2 SYGVKD come from the germline V gene. For the CDR3, the DNA is TGTGCCATCAGTGACCAGGGGGTGATGGTCGAGCAGTACTTC. Translation gives CAISDQGVMVEQYF.

The chain carries TRBV7-2 and TRBJ2-6; D is unresolved. This CDR3 has 18 amino acids. Germline values: CDR1 SGHTA, CDR2 FQGNSA. V was clipped by 1 base and J by 1 base, with 14 bases between them. Here the CDR3 reads CASSLEARRASGANVLTF. CDR3 sequence (DNA): TGTGCCAGCAGCTTAGAAGCTCGACGGGCATCTGGGGCCAACGTCCTGACTTTC.

A few counts support this clone. The J gene is TRBJ2-2, the V gene TRBV6-5; 8 bases are a match to TRBD1. Germline CDR1 and CDR2: MNHEY and SVGAGI. This CDR3 is built from 16 residues. Unmatched junction bases numbered 5, after V lost 0 bases and J lost 5 bases. The CDR3 is CASSYSAGGVTGELFF. The CDR3 coding sequence is TGTGCCAGCAGTTACTCGGCAGGGGGCGTTACCGGGGAGCTGTTTTTT.

Notes on this clone: Other nucleotide sequences from this sample produce the same CDR3. V gene TRBV25-1 combines with J gene TRBJ2-7; D might be TRBD1 (6 bases). Germline-derived CDR1 and CDR2 are MGHDK and SYGVNS. The CDR3 consists of 12 residues. V was shortened by 3 bases and J by 3 bases, with 6 bases between the two germline ends. As DNA, the CDR3 is TGTGCCAGCAGTGACAGGGGCTACGAGCAGTACTTC. Its translation is CASSDRGYEQYF.

The chain has TRBV7-9 and TRBJ1-2, with D possibly matching TRBD1 (5 bases). CDR3 length: 16 residues. Deletions cut 2 bases from V and 2 bases from J, with 15 bases between. CDR1 is SEHNR, CDR2 FQNEAQ, per germline (reference sequence). In DNA, the CDR3 is TGTGCCAGCAGCTTACAACGACAGAGGGAGAACTATGGCTACACCTTC. Its translation: CASSLQRQRENYGYTF.

V is TRBV9 and J is TRBJ2-3; 8 positions agree with TRBD2. Losses at the gene ends were 0 bases for V and 5 bases for J; bases not matched to a gene: 5. CDR3 size: 15 residues. Germline CDR1 and CDR2: SGDLS and YYNGEE. CDR3 coding DNA: TGTGCCAGCAGCGTAGGAACCGGGGGGGTAGATACGCAGTATTTT. Its protein product is CASSVGTGGVDTQYF.

In its sample, this clone was seen a few times. The genes are TRBV6-1 and TRBJ2-3; 10 nucleotides match TRBD2. CDR3 length equals 15 residues. CDR1 MNHNS and CDR2 SASEGT come from the germline V gene. J was trimmed by 1 base and V by 6 bases; bases with no gene match: 4. CDR3 in amino acids: CASSHGTSGTDTQYF. CDR3 bases: TGTGCCAGCAGCCACGGGACTAGCGGCACAGATACGCAGTATTTT.

The chain uses TRBV27 and TRBJ2-2; no reliable D call. Trimming stripped 0 bases from V and 6 bases from J, with 14 bases between. The CDR3 is 16 residues long. Germline V gene sequence: CDR1 MNHEY, CDR2 SMNVEV (reference sequence). The CDR3 reads CASSLSYGGSPGELFF. The CDR3, as DNA: TGTGCCAGCAGTTTATCTTACGGCGGCAGCCCCGGGGAGCTGTTTTTT.

This clone was detected only a few times. V and J are TRBV4-3 and TRBJ2-3, with 8 bases lining up with TRBD1. Germline trimming cut 0 bases from V and 4 bases from J; bases unmatched to any gene: 3. Germline V lookup: CDR1 LGHNA, CDR2 YSLEER. This CDR3 contains 15 residues. The CDR3 here is CASSQDRGRADTQYF. The CDR3 DNA follows: TGCGCCAGCAGCCAAGACAGGGGGCGCGCAGATACGCAGTATTTT.

This clone occurred a few times. The rearrangement uses TRBV7-9 and TRBJ2-7; either TRBD1 or TRBD2 may fit D (5 bases each). The CDR3 length is 16 residues. V dropped 6 bases and J dropped 0 bases, with 18 bases sitting between them. CDR1 is SEHNR, CDR2 FQNEAQ, per germline (reference sequence). The CDR3 DNA follows: TGTGCCAGCAGGGGGGAAGGCAAAGCTATCTCCTACGAGCAGTACTTC. It codes for CASRGEGKAISYEQYF.

The chain combines TRBV30 with TRBJ2-7; D unresolved. This CDR3 has 13 amino acids. Trimming removed 2 bases from V and 12 bases from J, with 20 bases in between. Germline CDR1 reads GTSNPN; CDR2 reads SVGIG (reference sequence). The CDR3 region has the DNA TGTGCCTGGAGTCAAGGGTGGGTTGTGAAACCGTACTTC. Translating gives CAWSQGWVVKPYF.

This clone was counted a few times. The chain is built from TRBV16 and TRBJ1-5; tentatively, D is TRBD1 (5 bases). CDR3 length: 15 residues. Looked up from germline, CDR1 is KGHSY and CDR2 is FQNENV. Trimming removed 5 bases at V and 0 bases at J, with 11 bases between. The CDR3 loop is CASSEGQNSNQPQHF. CDR3 sequence (DNA): TGTGCCAGCAGCGAGGGGCAGAATAGCAATCAGCCCCAGCATTTT.